The rows below give T cell receptor beta chains drawn from one sample of a study of blood T cell repertoires in COVID-19. Assay used: immunoSEQ multiplex PCR; TCRdb lists only in-frame clones, some missing. The table shows approximately 280,000 clones, with approximately 83% occurring only once. The specimen sequenced was peripheral blood. The receptor source for this set is a woman aged 30 to 39 who had recovered from COVID-19. The CDR3 runs from the conserved cysteine through the conserved F or W. The D gene is left open where the match is weak. Where a row states a size, it is once, few, many or the class of an expanded clone; other rows omit it.

j_call: TRBJ1-1; d_call: -; clone_size: -; v_call: TRBV29-1; cdr3_nt: TGCAGCGTGAAACTACGACGGCATACGGCTGAAGCTTTCTTT; cdr3_aa: CSVKLRRHTAEAFF
j_call: TRBJ2-3; d_call: -; clone_size: -; v_call: TRBV29-1; cdr3_nt: TGCAGCGTTGTTTGGGGGCACCAGGTGGATACGCAGTATTTT; cdr3_aa: CSVVWGHQVDTQYF
j_call: TRBJ2-7; d_call: -; clone_size: -; v_call: TRBV9; cdr3_nt: TGTGCCAGCAGCGTAGGAGCAGGTACCTCCTACGAGCAGTACTTC; cdr3_aa: CASSVGAGTSYEQYF
j_call: TRBJ2-7; d_call: -; clone_size: -; v_call: TRBV7-3; cdr3_nt: TGTGCCAGCAGCTCGACTGAAGGCGGCGAGCAGTACTTC; cdr3_aa: CASSSTEGGEQYF
j_call: TRBJ1-4; d_call: -; clone_size: -; v_call: TRBV4-1; cdr3_nt: TGCGCCAGCAGCCGAGGGGGTCCCAATGAAAAACTGTTTTTT; cdr3_aa: CASSRGGPNEKLFF
j_call: TRBJ1-6; d_call: -; clone_size: -; v_call: TRBV10-1; cdr3_nt: TGCGCCAGCAGTGAGGGCCCGGGACTCGCCCTCCACTTT; cdr3_aa: CASSEGPGLALHF
j_call: TRBJ2-7; d_call: TRBD1; clone_size: -; v_call: TRBV19; cdr3_nt: TGTGCCAGTAGTAGAGGACAGGGAATTGACGAGCAGTACTTC; cdr3_aa: CASSRGQGIDEQYF
j_call: TRBJ2-3; d_call: -; clone_size: -; v_call: TRBV28; cdr3_nt: TGTGCCAGCAGTCCCCTGCAGGGTGGAGTGGATACGCAGTATTTT; cdr3_aa: CASSPLQGGVDTQYF
j_call: TRBJ2-5; d_call: TRBD1; clone_size: once; v_call: TRBV5-1; cdr3_nt: TGCGCCAGCAGCTTGGTCACCGAGGGGGCGGAGACCCAGTACTTC; cdr3_aa: CASSLVTEGAETQYF
j_call: TRBJ1-1; d_call: -; clone_size: few; v_call: TRBV7-6; cdr3_nt: TGTGCCAGCAGCTACGAAGGGAGGACTGAAGCTTTCTTT; cdr3_aa: CASSYEGRTEAFF
j_call: TRBJ2-2; d_call: TRBD2; clone_size: -; v_call: TRBV7-9; cdr3_nt: TGTGCCAGCCACCCGGGGGGATTCAGCAATTCGAACACCGGGGAGCTGTTTTTT; cdr3_aa: CASHPGGFSNSNTGELFF
j_call: TRBJ2-5; d_call: -; clone_size: -; v_call: TRBV7-7; cdr3_nt: TGTGCTAGCAGCGAAGTAATCGGGGGGCCAGAGACCCAGTACTTC; cdr3_aa: CASSEVIGGPETQYF
j_call: TRBJ2-1; d_call: TRBD1; clone_size: -; v_call: TRBV4-3; cdr3_nt: TGCGCCAGCAGCCTCAGAGCCGCGTCAGGGGGAATGGGTGAGCAGTTCTTC; cdr3_aa: CASSLRAASGGMGEQFF
j_call: TRBJ2-2; d_call: TRBD1; clone_size: -; v_call: TRBV19; cdr3_nt: TGTGCCAGTAGTATAAGACAGGGGTCGCCCGGGGAGCTGTTTTTT; cdr3_aa: CASSIRQGSPGELFF
j_call: TRBJ2-1; d_call: TRBD1; clone_size: -; v_call: TRBV7-2; cdr3_nt: TGTGCCAGCAGCTTACGGACAGGGAATTACAATGAGCAGTTCTTC; cdr3_aa: CASSLRTGNYNEQFF
j_call: TRBJ1-1; d_call: TRBD1; clone_size: -; v_call: TRBV30; cdr3_nt: TGTGCCTGGGGGGGACAGGGGAGCATGAACACTGAAGCTTTCTTT; cdr3_aa: CAWGGQGSMNTEAFF
j_call: TRBJ1-1; d_call: -; clone_size: -; v_call: TRBV18; cdr3_nt: TGTGCCAGCTCCCGCCCCGAAGGGGGAACTGAAGCTTTCTTT; cdr3_aa: CASSRPEGGTEAFF